This entry describes one TCR beta chain. What antigen it recognizes has not been identified. Per-base qualities were not stored, and no clone one base away is much larger. TCRbeta CDR3 regions were amplified from genomic DNA using the immunoSEQ Assay, a bias-controlled multiplex PCR. Regarding the original processing steps: Within the assay, amplification of reference gene primers was used to estimate how many nucleated cells each sample contained. Sequence reads were collapsed and filtered to measure the absolute abundance of every unique TCRbeta CDR3 rearrangement. For each sample, productive Simpson clonality was calculated by taking the square root of Simpson's diversity index across productive rearrangements. TCRdb took this table from immuneACCESS and kept in-frame rearrangements with V and J called. Such tables lack part of the clones; where checked against another copy, unresolved V genes explain under half of the gap, and the rest is unexplained. The V and J calls and clone size were taken over from that table, and D and trimming were inferred from the DNA. Present in this sample are roughly 70,000 clones, 80% to 95% of which were seen just once. Of the sample, 13% is held by the ten largest clones.

Whole blood was collected in K2EDTA tubes by collaborating institutions according to the institutions' own protocols. For TCRbeta analysis, collaborators shipped samples in one of three forms: frozen whole blood, isolated PBMCs, or DNA extracted from either of those sample types. The data derive from a study of blood T cell repertoires in COVID-19 (dated by TCRdb to the early 2020s). Regarding the complete study: Samples from collaborators originated in the United States, Italy and Spain and spanned both the acute and convalescent phases of COVID-19. The material from the prospective study consisted of cDNA or gDNA derived from T cells, B-cell-depleted T cells, or PBMCs. Deeply sampled blood TCRbeta repertoires from subjects exposed to, actively infected with, or recovered from COVID-19 were included in the dataset. The repertoires were released in a freely available public database intended as a resource for research on the immune response to SARS-CoV-2. Samples were obtained from the ongoing ImmuneRACE study (first 160 participants) and from approximately 1,200 subjects provided by 6 global collaborators. A de-identified subject ID, COVID-19 status, age in years and sex were almost always included in the sample metadata. Where available, HLA class I and class II types were taken from metadata supplied by the sample provider and were not determined by assay-based typing. The paper's findings and limits, for the study overall: The quantity of clinical and demographic metadata differed by source and by participant and was supplied without curation.

From a lookup of the germline V gene, CDR1 and CDR2 are MNHNS and SASEGT. The cysteine opens and the phenylalanine closes a CDR3 of 15 amino acids. Left in the record is the CDR3 DNA by itself, 45 bases read in frame from the first base. V and J are truncated by 1 base and 1 base respectively, leaving an intervening sequence of 9 bases. The chain is made from TRBV6-1 and TRBJ2-3, with the D gene not clear enough to name. The clonotype was recovered from a human donor with active COVID-19. The donor label of this sample is uncertain. Sequencing was performed on peripheral blood. The CDR3 sequence is CASSEGVRGTDTQYF. The nucleotide sequence reads TGTGCCAGCAGTGAAGGCGTACGAGGCACAGATACGCAGTATTTT.